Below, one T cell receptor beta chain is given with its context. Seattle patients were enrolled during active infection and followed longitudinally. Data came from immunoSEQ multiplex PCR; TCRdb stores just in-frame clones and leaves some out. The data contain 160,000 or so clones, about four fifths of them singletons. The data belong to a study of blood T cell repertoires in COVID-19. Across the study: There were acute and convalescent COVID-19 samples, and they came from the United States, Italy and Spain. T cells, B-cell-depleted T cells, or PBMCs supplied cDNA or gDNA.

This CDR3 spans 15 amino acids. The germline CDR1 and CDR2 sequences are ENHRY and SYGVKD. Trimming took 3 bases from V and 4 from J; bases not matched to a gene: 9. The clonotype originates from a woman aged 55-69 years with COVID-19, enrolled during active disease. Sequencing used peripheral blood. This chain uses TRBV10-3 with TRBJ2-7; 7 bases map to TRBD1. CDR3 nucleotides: TGTGCCATCAGTGATTTTGGCGACAGGGCGTACGAGCAGTACTTC. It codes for CAISDFGDRAYEQYF.